This T cell receptor beta chain emerged from a study of T cell responses to AZD1222 COVID-19 vaccine. The CDR3 totals 13 residues. The V end was cut by 5 bases, the J end by 5 bases, with 10 bases between. From germline, CDR1 is SEHNR and CDR2 FQNEAQ (reference sequence). Concerning this clone: Its matching antigen is unknown.

Pooling covered second doses at about 4 or about 12 weeks. General study findings and limits: Spike-specific TCR breadth rose after two AZD1222 doses, and depth rose as well. Within unmutated variant regions lay the reported targets of nearly half of spike-specific TCRs. Repertoire collection took place solely once the T cell response had peaked.

Generated by immunoSEQ multiplex PCR, the TCRdb table keeps only in-frame clones and is missing some. The top ten clones hold approximately 6.3% of a sample with roughly 150,000 clones, 80% to 95% of them seen once. The sample was peripheral blood, taken 28 days after the second AZD1222 dose. V usage is TRBV7-9 and J usage is TRBJ2-1; TRBD1 might be the D (6 bases). The TCR comes from an adult who received the AZD1222 COVID-19 vaccine. The CDR3 region is CASSKDRNNEQFF. The CDR3 DNA follows: TGTGCCAGCAGCAAGGACAGAAACAATGAGCAGTTCTTC.